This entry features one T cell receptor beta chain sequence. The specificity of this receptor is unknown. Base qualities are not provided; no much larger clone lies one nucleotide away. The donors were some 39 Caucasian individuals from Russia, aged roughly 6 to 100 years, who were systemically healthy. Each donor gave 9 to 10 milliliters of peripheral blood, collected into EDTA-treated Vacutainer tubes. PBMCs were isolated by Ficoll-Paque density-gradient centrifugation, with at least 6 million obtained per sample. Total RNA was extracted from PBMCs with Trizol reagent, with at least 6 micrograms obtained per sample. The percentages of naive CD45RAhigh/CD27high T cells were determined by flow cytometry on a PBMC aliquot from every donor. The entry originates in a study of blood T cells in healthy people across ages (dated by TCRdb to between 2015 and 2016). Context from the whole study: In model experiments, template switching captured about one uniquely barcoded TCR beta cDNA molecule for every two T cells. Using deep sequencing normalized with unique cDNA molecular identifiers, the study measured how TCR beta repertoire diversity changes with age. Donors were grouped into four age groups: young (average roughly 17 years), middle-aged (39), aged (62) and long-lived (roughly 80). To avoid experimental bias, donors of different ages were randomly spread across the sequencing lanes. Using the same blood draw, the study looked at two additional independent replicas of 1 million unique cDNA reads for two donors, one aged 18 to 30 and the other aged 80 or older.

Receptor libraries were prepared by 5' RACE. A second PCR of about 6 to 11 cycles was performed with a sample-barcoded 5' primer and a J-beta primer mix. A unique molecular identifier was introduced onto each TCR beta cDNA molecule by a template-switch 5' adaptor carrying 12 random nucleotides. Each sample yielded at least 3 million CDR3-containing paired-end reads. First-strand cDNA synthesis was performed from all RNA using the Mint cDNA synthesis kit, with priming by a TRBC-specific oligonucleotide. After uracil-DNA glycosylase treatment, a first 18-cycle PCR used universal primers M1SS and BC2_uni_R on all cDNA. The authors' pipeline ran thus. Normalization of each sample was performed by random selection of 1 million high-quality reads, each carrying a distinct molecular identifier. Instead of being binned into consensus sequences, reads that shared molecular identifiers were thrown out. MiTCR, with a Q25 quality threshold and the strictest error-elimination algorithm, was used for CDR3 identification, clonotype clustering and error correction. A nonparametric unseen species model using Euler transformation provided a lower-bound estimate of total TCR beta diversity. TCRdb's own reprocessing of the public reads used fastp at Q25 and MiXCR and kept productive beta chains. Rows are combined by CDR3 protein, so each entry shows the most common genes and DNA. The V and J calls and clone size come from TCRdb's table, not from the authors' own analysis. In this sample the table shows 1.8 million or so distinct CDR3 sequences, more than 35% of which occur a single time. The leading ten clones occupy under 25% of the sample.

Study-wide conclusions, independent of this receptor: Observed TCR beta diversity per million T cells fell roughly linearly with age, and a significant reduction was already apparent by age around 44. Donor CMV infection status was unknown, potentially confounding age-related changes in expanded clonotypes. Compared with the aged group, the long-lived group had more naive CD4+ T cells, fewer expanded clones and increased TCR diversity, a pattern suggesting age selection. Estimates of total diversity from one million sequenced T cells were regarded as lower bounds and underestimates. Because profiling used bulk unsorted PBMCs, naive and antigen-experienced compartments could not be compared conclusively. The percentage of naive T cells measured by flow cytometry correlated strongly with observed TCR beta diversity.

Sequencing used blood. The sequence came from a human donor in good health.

The nucleotide sequence is given as TGCAGTGCTAGTCTCCGAAATCAGCCCCAGCATTTT. Its translation reads: CSASLRNQPQHF. The V gene is TRBV20-1 and the J gene is TRBJ1-5; the D gene is unclear. Spanning cysteine to phenylalanine, the CDR3 consists of 12 amino acids. Only the CDR3 portion is preserved as DNA: 36 bases, with reading frame beginning at the first base. CDR1 and CDR2, per the germline V gene (reference sequence), are DFQATT and SNEGSKA. The germline ends are 7 bases apart after V is trimmed by 3 bases and J by 4 bases.